In this sample, the clone carrying this T cell receptor (beta chain) turned up many times. Its antigen is unknown. This entry belongs to a study of glioma-infiltrating T cells. Per germline, CDR1 SNHLY and CDR2 FYNNEI. This CDR3 is built from 12 residues. The V gene lost 6 bases and the J gene lost 1 base, with 6 bases spanning the gap. Amplification of TCR alpha and beta CDR3 regions from RNA used iRepertoire nested multiplex PCR. Input was about 100-450 ng of tissue mRNA or PBMC total RNA. TCRdb re-analysed the multiplex PCR reads in MiXCR, keeping a single row per CDR3 protein. The data show some 150,000 distinct CDR3 sequences, around 40% seen once. Points from the study as a whole: Gliomas, especially low-grade, showed above-expected tissue-blood divergence; non-neoplastic patients showed below. CDR3 overlap between tissue and blood was very small.

The rearrangement uses TRBV2 and TRBJ1-1; D unclear. The TCR was taken from a human donor with low-grade glioma or glioblastoma, undergoing nonglioma brain surgery, or in good health (not recorded which). What was sequenced was glioma tissue, nonneoplastic brain tissue, or PBMCs (not recorded which). The CDR3 loop reads CASSRENTEAFF. CDR3 nucleotide sequence: TGTGCCAGCAGCCGGGAGAACACTGAAGCTTTCTTT. Looking up the rest from reference TRBV2 and TRBJ1-1 gives the full variable domain: EPEVTQTPSHQVTQMGQEVILRCVPISNHLYFYWYRQILGQKVEFLVSFYNNEISEKSEIFDDQFSVERPDGSNFTLKIRSTKLEDSAMYFCASSRENTEAFFGQGTRLTVV.